This section outlines one T cell receptor beta chain sequence together with its context. The entry originates in a study of response to subunit inactivated influenza vaccine. MiXCR, run by TCRdb on the RT-PCR reads, gives a single entry per CDR3 protein. The table includes some 540,000 distinct CDR3 sequences, around 21% detected once. V shed 5 bases and J 4 bases; nucleotides not matched to a gene: 5. The CDR3 spans 14 residues. CDR1 ENHRY and CDR2 SYGVKD come from the germline V gene. The same specimen was also included in a second study, on T cells expressing NK-cell markers. That report adds: UMI-tagged 5'RACE template switching yielded the TCR beta cDNA.

The chain has TRBV10-3 and TRBJ2-1; 7 nucleotides align to TRBD2. The sample here was CD4+ T cells sorted from PBMCs, taken about 12 days after vaccination. This sequence was found in a man aged 50-60 years who received an inactivated influenza vaccine. The CDR3 bases are TGTGCCATCAGTAATGGGGGGGAATACAATGAGCAGTTCTTC. Translated, it gives CAISNGGEYNEQFF.